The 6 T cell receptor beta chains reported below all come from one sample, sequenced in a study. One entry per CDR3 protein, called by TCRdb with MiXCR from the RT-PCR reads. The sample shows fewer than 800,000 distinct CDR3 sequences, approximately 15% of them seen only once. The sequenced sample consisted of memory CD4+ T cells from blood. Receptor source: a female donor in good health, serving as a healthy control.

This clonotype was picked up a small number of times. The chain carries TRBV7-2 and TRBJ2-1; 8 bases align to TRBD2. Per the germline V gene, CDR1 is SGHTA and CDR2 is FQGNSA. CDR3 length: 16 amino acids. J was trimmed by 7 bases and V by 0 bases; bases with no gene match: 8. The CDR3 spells CASSLAGRGGINEQFF. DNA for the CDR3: TGTGCCAGCAGCTTAGCTGGTCGGGGGGGCATAAATGAGCAGTTCTTC.

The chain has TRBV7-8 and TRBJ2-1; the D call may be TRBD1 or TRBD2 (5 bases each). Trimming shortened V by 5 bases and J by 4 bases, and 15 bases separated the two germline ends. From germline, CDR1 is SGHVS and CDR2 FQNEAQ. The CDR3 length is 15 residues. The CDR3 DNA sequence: TGTGCCAGCAGCGTTGGACGGGGCAGTTACAATGAGCAGTTCTTC. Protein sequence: CASSVGRGSYNEQFF.

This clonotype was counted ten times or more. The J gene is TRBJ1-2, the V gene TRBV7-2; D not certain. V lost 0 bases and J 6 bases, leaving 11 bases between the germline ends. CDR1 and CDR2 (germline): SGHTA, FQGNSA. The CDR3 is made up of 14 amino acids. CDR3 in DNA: TGTGCCAGCAGCTTAGCCTCCGGACGGGATGGCTACACCTTC. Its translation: CASSLASGRDGYTF.

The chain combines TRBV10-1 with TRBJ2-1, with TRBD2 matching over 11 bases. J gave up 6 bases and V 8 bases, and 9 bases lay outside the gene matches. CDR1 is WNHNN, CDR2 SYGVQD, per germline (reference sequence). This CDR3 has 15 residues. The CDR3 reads CASGVAGGLGNEQFF. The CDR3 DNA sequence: TGCGCCAGCGGCGTAGCGGGAGGGCTAGGCAATGAGCAGTTCTTC.

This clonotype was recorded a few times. This CDR3 is CAISEGNTEAFF. CDR3 DNA: TGTGCCATCAGTGAAGGTAACACTGAAGCTTTCTTT. J is TRBJ1-1 and V is TRBV10-3; D is undetermined. CDR1 is ENHRY and CDR2 is SYGVKD in the germline V gene. The CDR3 consists of 12 residues. Trimming pared 3 bases from V and 2 bases from J, leaving 4 bases between.

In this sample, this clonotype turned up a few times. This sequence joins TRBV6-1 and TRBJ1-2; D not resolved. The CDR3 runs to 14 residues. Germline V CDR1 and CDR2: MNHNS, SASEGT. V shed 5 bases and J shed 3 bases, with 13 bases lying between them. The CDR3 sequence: CASSHQPIDYGYTF. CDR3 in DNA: TGTGCCAGCAGTCACCAGCCTATAGACTATGGCTACACCTTC.